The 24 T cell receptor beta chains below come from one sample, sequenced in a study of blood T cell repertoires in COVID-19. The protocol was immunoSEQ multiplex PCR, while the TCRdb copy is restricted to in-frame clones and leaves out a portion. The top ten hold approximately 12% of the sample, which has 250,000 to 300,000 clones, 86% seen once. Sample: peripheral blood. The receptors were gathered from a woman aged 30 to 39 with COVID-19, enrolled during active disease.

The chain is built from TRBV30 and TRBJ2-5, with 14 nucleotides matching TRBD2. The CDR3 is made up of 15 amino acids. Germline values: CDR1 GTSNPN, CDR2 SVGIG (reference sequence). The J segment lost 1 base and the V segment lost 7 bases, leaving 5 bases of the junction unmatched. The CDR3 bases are TGTGCCTCCCCGGGACTAGCGGGGGTCCAAGAGACCCAGTACTTC. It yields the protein CASPGLAGVQETQYF.

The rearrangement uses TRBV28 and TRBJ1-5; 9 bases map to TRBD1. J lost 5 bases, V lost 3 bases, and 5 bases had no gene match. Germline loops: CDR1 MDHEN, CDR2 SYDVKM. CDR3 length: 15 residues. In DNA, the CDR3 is TGTGCCAGCAGTTTCCCCACAGGGGGCGATCAGCCCCAGCATTTT. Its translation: CASSFPTGGDQPQHF.

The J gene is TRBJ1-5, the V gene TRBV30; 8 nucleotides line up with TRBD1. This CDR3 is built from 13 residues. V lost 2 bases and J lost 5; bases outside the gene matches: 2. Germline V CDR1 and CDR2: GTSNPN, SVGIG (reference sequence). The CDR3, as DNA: TGTGCCTGGAGTCCGACAGGGGATCAGCCCCAGCATTTT. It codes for CAWSPTGDQPQHF.

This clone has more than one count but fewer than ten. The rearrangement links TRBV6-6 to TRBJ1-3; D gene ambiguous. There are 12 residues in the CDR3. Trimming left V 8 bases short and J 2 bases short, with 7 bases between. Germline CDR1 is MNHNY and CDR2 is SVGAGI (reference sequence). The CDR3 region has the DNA TGTGCCAGCCAATTCCCTGGAAACACCATATATTTT. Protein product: CASQFPGNTIYF.

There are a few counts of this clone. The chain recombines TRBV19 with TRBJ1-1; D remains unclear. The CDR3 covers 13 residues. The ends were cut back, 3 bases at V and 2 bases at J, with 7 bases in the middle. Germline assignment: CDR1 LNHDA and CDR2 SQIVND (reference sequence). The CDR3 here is CASSIFYNTEAFF. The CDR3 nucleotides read TGTGCCAGTAGTATCTTCTACAACACTGAAGCTTTCTTT.

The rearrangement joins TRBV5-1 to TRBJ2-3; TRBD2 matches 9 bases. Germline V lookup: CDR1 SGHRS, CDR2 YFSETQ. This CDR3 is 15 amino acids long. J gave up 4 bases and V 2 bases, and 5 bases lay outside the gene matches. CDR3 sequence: CASSFVGGGADTQYF. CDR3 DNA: TGCGCCAGCAGCTTTGTTGGCGGGGGGGCAGATACGCAGTATTTT.

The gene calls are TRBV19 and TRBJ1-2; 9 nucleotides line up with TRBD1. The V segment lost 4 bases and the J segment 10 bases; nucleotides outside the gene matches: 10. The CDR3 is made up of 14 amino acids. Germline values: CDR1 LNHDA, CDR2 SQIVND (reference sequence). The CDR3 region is CASSTLRQGGDYTF. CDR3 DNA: TGTGCCAGTAGTACGCTTCGACAGGGGGGGGACTACACCTTC.

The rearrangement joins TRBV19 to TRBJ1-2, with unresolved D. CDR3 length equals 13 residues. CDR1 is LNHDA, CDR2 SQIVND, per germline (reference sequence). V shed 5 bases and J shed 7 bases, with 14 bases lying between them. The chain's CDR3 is CASSPSGRSGYTF. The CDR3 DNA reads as TGTGCCAGTAGTCCATCTGGCAGATCTGGCTACACCTTC.

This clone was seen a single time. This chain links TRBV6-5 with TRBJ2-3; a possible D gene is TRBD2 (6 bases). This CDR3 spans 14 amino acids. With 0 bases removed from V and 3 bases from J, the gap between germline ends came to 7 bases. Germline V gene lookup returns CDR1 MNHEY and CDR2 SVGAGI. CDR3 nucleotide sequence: TGTGCCAGCAGTTACTCGGGGAGGACAGATACGCAGTATTTT. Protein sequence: CASSYSGRTDTQYF.

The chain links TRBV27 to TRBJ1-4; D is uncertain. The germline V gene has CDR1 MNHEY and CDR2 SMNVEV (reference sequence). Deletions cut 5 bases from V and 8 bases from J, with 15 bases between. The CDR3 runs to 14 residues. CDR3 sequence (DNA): TGTGCCAGCAGTCTTGCTAATTTCCCGGAAAAACTGTTTTTT. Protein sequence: CASSLANFPEKLFF.

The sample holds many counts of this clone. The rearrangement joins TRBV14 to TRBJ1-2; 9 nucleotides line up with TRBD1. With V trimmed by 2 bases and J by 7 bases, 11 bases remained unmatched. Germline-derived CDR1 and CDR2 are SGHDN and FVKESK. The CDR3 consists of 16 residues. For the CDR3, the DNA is TGTGCCAGCAGCCAAAGAGGACAGGGGACGCTGTTTGGCTACACCTTC. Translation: CASSQRGQGTLFGYTF.

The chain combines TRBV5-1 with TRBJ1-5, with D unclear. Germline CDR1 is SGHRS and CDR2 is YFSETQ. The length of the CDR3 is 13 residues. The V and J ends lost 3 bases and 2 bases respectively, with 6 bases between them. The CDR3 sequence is CASSSMGNQPQHF. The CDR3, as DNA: TGCGCCAGCAGCTCTATGGGCAATCAGCCCCAGCATTTT.

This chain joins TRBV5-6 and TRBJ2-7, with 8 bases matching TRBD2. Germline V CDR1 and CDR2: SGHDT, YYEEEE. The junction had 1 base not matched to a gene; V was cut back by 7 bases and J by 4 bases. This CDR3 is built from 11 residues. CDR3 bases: TGTGCCAGCGCGGGAGGTTACGAGCAGTACTTC. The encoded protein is CASAGGYEQYF.

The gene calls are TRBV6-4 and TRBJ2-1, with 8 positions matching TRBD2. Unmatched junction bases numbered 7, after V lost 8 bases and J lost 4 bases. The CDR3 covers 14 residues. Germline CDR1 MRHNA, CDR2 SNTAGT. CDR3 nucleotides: TGTGCCAGCCGTTCCGGGGGGGTTTACAATGAGCAGTTCTTC. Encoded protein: CASRSGGVYNEQFF.

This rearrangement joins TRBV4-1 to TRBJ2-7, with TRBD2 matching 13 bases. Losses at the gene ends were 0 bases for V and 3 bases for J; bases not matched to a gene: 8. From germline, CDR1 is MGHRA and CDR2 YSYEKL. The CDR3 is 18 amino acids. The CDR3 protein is CASSQDSGGLAGSYEQYF. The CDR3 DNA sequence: TGCGCCAGCAGCCAAGATTCAGGGGGACTAGCGGGGAGCTACGAGCAGTACTTC.

CDR3: CAWSPGTGSNQPQHF. For the CDR3, the DNA is TGTGCCTGGAGCCCCGGGACAGGGAGCAATCAGCCCCAGCATTTT. The chain is built from TRBV30 and TRBJ1-5, with TRBD1 matching over 9 bases. The CDR3 extends over 15 amino acids. The germline CDR1 and CDR2 sequences are GTSNPN and SVGIG (reference sequence). V shed 3 bases and J 1 base; nucleotides not matched to a gene: 4.

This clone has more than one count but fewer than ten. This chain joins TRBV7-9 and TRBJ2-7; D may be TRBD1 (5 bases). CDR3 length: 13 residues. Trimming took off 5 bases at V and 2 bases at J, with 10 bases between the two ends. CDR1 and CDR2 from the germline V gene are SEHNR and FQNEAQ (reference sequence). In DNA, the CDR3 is TGTGCCAGCAGCCAGGGAAATACCTACGAGCAGTACTTC. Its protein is CASSQGNTYEQYF.

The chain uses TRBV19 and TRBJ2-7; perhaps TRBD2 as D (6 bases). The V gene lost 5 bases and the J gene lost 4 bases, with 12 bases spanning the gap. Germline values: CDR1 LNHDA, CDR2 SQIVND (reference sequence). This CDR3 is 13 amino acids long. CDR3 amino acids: CASSAGNKYEQYF. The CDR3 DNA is TGTGCCAGTAGTGCGGGGAATAAGTACGAGCAGTACTTC.

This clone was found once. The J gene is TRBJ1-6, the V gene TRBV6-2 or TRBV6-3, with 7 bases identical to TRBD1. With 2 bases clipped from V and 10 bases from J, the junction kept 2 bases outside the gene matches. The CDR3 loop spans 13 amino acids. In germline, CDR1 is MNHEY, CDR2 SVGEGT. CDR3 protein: CASSYGGQSPLHF. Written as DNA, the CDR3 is TGTGCCAGCAGTTACGGGGGACAGTCACCCCTCCACTTT.

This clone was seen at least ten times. The CDR3 sequence: CASSQDPGGEQYF. CDR3 nucleotide sequence: TGTGCCAGCAGCCAAGATCCCGGGGGCGAGCAGTACTTC. The chain joins TRBV14 to TRBJ2-7; maybe TRBD2 (6 bases). The CDR3 contains 13 residues. V lost 0 bases, J lost 6 bases, and 9 bases lay in between. Germline CDR1 reads SGHDN; CDR2 reads FVKESK.

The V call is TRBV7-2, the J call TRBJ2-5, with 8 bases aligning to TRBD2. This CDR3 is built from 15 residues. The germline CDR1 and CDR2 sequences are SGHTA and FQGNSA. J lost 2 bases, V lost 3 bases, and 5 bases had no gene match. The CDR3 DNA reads TGTGCCAGCAGCTTTGGTACGGGGGGGCAAGAGACCCAGTACTTC. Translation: CASSFGTGGQETQYF.

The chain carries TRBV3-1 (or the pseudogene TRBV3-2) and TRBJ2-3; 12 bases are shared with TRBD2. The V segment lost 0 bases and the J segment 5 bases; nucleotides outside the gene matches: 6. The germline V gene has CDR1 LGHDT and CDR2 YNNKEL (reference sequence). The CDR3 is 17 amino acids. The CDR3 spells CASSQEGLAGGQDTQYF. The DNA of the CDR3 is TGTGCCAGCAGCCAAGAGGGGCTAGCGGGGGGGCAAGATACGCAGTATTTT.

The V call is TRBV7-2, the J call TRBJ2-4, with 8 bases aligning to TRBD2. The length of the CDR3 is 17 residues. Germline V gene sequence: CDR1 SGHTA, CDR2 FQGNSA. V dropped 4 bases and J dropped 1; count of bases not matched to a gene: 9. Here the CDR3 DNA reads TGTGCCAGCAGCTCCACCGGGACTAGTTTCGCCAAAAACATTCAGTACTTC. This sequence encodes CASSSTGTSFAKNIQYF.

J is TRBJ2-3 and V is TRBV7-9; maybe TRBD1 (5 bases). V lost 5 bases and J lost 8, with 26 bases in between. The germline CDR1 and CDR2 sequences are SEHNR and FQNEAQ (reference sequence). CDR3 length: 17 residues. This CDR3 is CASSDSRDPFPQGTQYF. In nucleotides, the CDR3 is TGTGCCAGCAGCGATAGCCGAGACCCGTTCCCGCAGGGTACGCAGTATTTT.